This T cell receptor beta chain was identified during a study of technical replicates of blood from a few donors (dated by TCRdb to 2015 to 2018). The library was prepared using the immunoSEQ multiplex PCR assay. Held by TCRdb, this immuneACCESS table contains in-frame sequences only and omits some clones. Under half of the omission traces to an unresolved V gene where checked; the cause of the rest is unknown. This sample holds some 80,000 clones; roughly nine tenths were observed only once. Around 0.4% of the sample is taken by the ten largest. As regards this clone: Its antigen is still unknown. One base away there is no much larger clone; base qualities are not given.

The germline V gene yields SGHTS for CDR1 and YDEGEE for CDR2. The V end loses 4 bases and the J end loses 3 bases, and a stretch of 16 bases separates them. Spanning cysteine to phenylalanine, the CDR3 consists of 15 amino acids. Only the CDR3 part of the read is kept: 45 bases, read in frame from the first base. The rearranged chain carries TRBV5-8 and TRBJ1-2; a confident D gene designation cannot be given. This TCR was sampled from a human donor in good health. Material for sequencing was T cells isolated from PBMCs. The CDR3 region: CASSPRVQEHYGYTF. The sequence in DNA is TGTGCCAGCAGCCCGCGAGTTCAAGAGCACTATGGCTACACCTTC.